Here is one T cell receptor beta chain with its context. Its specificity is unknown. This sample was taken from a study of T cells after yellow fever vaccination. Broader study findings: Contamination by abundant bulk-population clonotypes could be present in FACS-sorted repertoires. It was a small share of clonotypes that appeared in both CD4 and CD8 compartments.

Germline CDR1 reads SQVTM; CDR2 reads ANQGSEA. Deletions cut 4 bases from V and 0 bases from J, with 12 bases between. The CDR3 has 15 amino acids. 5'RACE template switching added a universal primer site and UMIs to TCR cDNA. MiXCR was run by TCRdb on the 5' RACE reads, yielding one entry per CDR3 protein. The table shows about 230,000 distinct CDR3 sequences, with approximately 6.8% occurring only once. Source: CD4+ T cells sorted from PBMCs, taken on the day of the yellow fever booster vaccination. The clonotype originates from a man younger than 45 who received the YFV17D yellow fever vaccine. The genes are TRBV29-1 and TRBJ2-2; the D is unclear. Written as DNA, the CDR3 is TGCAGCGTTGTGCAGGCGCATACGAACACCGGGGAGCTGTTTTTT. Translation: CSVVQAHTNTGELFF.